The sequence of this T cell receptor beta chain was determined in a study of T cell responses to AZD1222 COVID-19 vaccine. From germline, CDR1 is SGDLS and CDR2 YYNGEE. V lost 4 bases and J lost 2, with 17 bases in between. The CDR3 spans 16 residues. Profiling relied on immunoSEQ multiplex PCR, and the TCRdb table lists in-frame clones only, not all of them. The sample yields some 200,000 clones, about nine tenths seen once. A remark on this clone: The antigen is undetermined.

Whole-study findings and limits: Sampled repertoires all dated from after the peak T cell response.

This clonotype originated in an adult who received the AZD1222 COVID-19 vaccine. The sample here was peripheral blood, taken 28 days after the second AZD1222 dose. The chain has TRBV9 and TRBJ2-3; perhaps TRBD2 as D (5 bases). The CDR3 region has the DNA TGTGCCAGCAGCTCACGAAGCGGAGCCAACACAGATACGCAGTATTTT. Its protein is CASSSRSGANTDTQYF.